This TCR beta chain was sequenced in a study of shared clonotypes between healthy human individuals. Study-wide findings and caveats: The study generally estimated greater richness for naive than memory subsets.

In the case of this clone: The antigen is unknown.

Trimming removed 4 bases from V and 5 bases from J; junction bases left unmatched: 6. The CDR3 totals 15 residues. The germline V gene has CDR1 SGHTA and CDR2 FQGTGA. The assay was immunoSEQ multiplex PCR, and TCRdb's table has in-frame clones only and misses some. In the table there are about 230,000 clones, 60% to 80% of which are singletons. The specimen was memory CD4+ T cells sorted from blood. Regarding subset: CD45RA-negative fraction. This TCR derives from a young man in good health. V is TRBV7-3 and J is TRBJ2-5, with 11 bases fitting TRBD2. The chain's CDR3 is CASSSTSGSRETQYF. DNA of the CDR3: TGTGCCAGCAGCTCCACTAGCGGGAGTCGGGAGACCCAGTACTTC.